The T cell receptor beta chain described here comes from a study of blood T cell repertoires in COVID-19. Whole-study context: T cells, B-cell-depleted T cells, or PBMCs supplied cDNA or gDNA.

Germline V gene data show CDR1 as SGHVS and CDR2 as FQNEAQ. V was clipped by 5 bases and J by 4 bases; unmatched bases: 3. The CDR3 runs 16 residues. Here immunoSEQ multiplex PCR was the method, and the copy in TCRdb shows in-frame clones only, minus some. The sample has some 95,000 clones; over 60% are singletons. The rearrangement links TRBV7-8 to TRBJ2-2; the match to TRBD2 covers 14 bases. The sequence derives from a man aged 70 or older with acute or convalescent COVID-19. Sequenced input: peripheral blood. The CDR3 sequence: CASSLGLAGVTGELFF. CDR3 nucleotide sequence: TGTGCCAGCAGCCTGGGACTAGCGGGAGTCACCGGGGAGCTGTTTTTT.